This T cell receptor beta chain emerged from a study of blood T cell repertoires in COVID-19. Authors' methods: Counts of nucleated cells, estimated from reference gene primer amplification, were obtained. Assay: immunoSEQ multiplex PCR; the TCRdb copy retains only in-frame clones and omits some. D and trimming were read from the DNA, whereas the V and J calls and clone size are those reported in that table. The sample shows a few hundred thousand clones, 82% of them seen only once. With V trimmed by 4 bases and J by 4 bases, 2 bases remained unmatched. CDR3 size: 13 residues. CDR1 and CDR2 (germline): SGHRS, YFSETQ.

V usage is TRBV5-1 and J usage is TRBJ1-1, with 9 bases aligning to TRBD1. The origin of this receptor is a woman aged 18-29 years with acute or convalescent COVID-19. The specimen was peripheral blood. The CDR3 region has the DNA TGCGCCAGCAGCGGACAGGGGAGCACTGAAGCTTTCTTT. Translation gives CASSGQGSTEAFF.